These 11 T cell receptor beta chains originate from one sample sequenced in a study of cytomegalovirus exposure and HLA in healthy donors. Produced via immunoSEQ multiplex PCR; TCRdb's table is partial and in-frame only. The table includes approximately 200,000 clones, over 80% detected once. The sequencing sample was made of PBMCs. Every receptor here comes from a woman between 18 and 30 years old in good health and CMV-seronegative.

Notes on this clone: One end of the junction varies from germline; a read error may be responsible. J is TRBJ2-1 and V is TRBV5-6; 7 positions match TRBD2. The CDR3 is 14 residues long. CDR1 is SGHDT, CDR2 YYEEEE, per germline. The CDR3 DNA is TGTGCCAGCAGTTTGGGAGGGCCATATAATGAGCAGTTCTTC. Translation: CASSLGGPYNEQFF. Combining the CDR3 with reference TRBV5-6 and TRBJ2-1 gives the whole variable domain DAGVTQSPTHLIKTRGQQVTLRCSPKSGHDTVSWYQQALGQGPQFIFQYYEEEERQRGNFPDRFSGHQFPNYSSELNVNALLLGDSALYLCASSLGGPYNEQFFGPGTRLTVL.

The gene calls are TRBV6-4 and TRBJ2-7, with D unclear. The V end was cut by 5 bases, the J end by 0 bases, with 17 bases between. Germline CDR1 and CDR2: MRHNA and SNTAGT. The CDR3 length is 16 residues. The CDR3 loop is CASSKFLTMNSYEQYF. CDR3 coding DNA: TGTGCCAGCAGTAAATTTCTCACAATGAACTCCTACGAGCAGTACTTC.

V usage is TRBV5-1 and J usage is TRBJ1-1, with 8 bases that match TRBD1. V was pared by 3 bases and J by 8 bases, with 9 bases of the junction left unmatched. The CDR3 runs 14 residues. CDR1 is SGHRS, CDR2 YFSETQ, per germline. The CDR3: CASSSPSRDREAFF. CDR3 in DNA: TGCGCCAGCAGCTCTCCGAGCCGGGACAGGGAAGCTTTCTTT.

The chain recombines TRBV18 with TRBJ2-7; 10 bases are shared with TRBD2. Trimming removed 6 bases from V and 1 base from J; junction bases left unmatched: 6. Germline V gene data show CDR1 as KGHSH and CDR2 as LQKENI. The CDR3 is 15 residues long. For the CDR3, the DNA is TGTGCCAGCTCCCCCAGCGGGAGGGGATCCTACGAGCAGTACTTC. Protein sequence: CASSPSGRGSYEQYF.

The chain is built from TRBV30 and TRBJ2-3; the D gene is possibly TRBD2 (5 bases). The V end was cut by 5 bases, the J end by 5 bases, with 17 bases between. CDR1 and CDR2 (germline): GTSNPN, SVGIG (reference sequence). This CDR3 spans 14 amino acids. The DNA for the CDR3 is TGTGCCTGGCGCGAGGGAATCGGGCGAGATACGCAGTATTTT. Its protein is CAWREGIGRDTQYF. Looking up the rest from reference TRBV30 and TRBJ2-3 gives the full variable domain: SQTIHQWPATLVQPVGSPLSLECTVEGTSNPNLYWYRQAAGRGLQLLFYSVGIGQISSEVPQNLSASRPQDRQFILSSKKLLLSDSGFYLCAWREGIGRDTQYFGPGTRLTVL.

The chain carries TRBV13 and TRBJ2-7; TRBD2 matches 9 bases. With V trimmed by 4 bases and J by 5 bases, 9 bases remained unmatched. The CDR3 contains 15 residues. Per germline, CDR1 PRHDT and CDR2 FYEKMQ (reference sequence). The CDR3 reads CASSWISGSRNEQYF. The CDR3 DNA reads TGTGCCAGCAGCTGGATTAGCGGGAGTAGAAACGAGCAGTACTTC.

CDR3 in amino acids: CAWSSGGLQQPQHF. Written as DNA, the CDR3 is TGTGCCTGGTCATCAGGGGGACTTCAACAGCCCCAGCATTTT. J is TRBJ1-5 and V is TRBV30, with 7 bases aligning to TRBD1. The CDR3 has 14 residues. J lost 7 bases, V lost 5 bases, and 11 bases had no gene match. Germline V gene sequence: CDR1 GTSNPN, CDR2 SVGIG (reference sequence).

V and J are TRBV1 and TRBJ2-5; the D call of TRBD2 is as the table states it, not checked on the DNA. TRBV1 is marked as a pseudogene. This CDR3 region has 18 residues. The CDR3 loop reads CTSSQDVALAGEQETQYF. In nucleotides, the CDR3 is TGCACCAGCAGCCAAGATGTTGCGCTAGCGGGAGAGCAAGAGACCCAGTACTTC.

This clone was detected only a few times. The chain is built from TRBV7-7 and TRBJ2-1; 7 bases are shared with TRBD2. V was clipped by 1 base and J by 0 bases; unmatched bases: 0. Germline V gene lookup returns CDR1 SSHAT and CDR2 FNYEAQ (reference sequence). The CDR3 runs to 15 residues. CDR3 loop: CASSLERDSYNEQFF. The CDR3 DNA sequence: TGTGCCAGCAGCTTAGAGCGGGACTCCTACAATGAGCAGTTCTTC.

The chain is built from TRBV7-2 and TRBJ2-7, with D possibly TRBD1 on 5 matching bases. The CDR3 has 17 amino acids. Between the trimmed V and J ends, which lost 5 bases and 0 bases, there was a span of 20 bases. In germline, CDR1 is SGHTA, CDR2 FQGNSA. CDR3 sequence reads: CASSLMGQTVSSYEQYF. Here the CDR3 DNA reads TGTGCCAGCAGCCTTATGGGGCAGACAGTTTCCTCCTACGAGCAGTACTTC.

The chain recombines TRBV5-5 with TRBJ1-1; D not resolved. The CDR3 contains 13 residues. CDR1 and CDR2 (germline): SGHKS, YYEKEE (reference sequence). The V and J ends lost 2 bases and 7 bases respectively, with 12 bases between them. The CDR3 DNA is TGTGCCAGCAGCTTAGTCGGGTGGAATGAAGCTTTCTTT. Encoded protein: CASSLVGWNEAFF.